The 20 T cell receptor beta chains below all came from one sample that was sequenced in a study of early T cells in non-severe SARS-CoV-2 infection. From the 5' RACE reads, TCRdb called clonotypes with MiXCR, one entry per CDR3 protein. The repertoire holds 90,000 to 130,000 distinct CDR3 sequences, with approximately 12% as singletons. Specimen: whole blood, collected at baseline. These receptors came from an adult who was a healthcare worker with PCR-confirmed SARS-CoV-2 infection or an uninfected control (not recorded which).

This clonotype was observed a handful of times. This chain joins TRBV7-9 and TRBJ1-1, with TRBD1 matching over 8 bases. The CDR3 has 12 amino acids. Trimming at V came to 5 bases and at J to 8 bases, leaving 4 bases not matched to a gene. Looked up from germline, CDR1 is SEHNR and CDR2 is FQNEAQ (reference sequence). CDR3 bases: TGTGCCAGCAGCATCCCAGGGGGCGAAGCTTTCTTT. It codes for CASSIPGGEAFF. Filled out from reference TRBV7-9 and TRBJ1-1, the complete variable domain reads DTGVSQNPRHKITKRGQNVTFRCDPISEHNRLYWYRQTLGQGPEFLTYFQNEAQLEKSRLLSDRFSAERPKGSFSTLEIQRTEQGDSAMYLCASSIPGGEAFFGQGTRLTVV.

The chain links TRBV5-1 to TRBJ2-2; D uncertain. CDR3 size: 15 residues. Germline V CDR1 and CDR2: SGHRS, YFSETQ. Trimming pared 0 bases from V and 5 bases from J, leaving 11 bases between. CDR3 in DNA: TGCGCCAGCAGCTTGGTTCATGGAAGTACCGGGGAGCTGTTTTTT. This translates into CASSLVHGSTGELFF. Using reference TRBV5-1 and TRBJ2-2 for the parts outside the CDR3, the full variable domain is KAGVTQTPRYLIKTRGQQVTLSCSPISGHRSVSWYQQTPGQGLQFLFEYFSETQRNKGNFPGRFSGRQFSNSRSEMNVSTLELGDSALYLCASSLVHGSTGELFFGEGSRLTVL.

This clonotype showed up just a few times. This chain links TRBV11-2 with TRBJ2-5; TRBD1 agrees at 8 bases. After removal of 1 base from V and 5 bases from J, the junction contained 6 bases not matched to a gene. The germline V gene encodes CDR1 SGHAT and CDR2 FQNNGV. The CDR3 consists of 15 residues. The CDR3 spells CASSLGRDRSETQYF. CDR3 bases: TGTGCCAGCAGCTTAGGGCGGGACAGGTCGGAGACCCAGTACTTC.

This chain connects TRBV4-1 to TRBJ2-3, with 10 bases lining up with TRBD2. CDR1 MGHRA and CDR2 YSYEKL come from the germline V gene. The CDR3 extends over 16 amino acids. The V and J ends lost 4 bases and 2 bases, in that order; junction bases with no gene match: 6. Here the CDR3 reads CASSLGLAVFTDTQYF. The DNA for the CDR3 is TGCGCCAGCAGCCTAGGACTAGCGGTCTTCACAGATACGCAGTATTTT.

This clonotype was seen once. CDR3 coding DNA: TGTGCCAGCAGCAAAACAGGAAGCTCCTACGAGCAGTACTTC. This sequence encodes CASSKTGSSYEQYF. J is TRBJ2-7 and V is TRBV28; TRBD1 is a possible D gene (5 bases). V lost 6 bases and J 0 bases, leaving 12 bases between the germline ends. The CDR3 contains 14 residues. Germline CDR1 reads MDHEN; CDR2 reads SYDVKM. Drawing the rest from reference TRBV28 and TRBJ2-7, the complete variable domain is DVKVTQSSRYLVKRTGEKVFLECVQDMDHENMFWYRQDPGLGLRLIYFSYDVKMKEKGDIPEGYSVSREKKERFSLILESASTNQTSMYLCASSKTGSSYEQYFGPGTRLTVT.

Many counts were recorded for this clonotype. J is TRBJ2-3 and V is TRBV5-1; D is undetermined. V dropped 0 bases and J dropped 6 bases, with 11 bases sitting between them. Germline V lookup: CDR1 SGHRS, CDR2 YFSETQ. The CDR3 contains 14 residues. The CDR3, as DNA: TGCGCCAGCAGCTTGGATTCTAGTTGGGATACGCAGTATTTT. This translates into CASSLDSSWDTQYF. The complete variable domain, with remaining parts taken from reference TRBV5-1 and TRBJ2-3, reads KAGVTQTPRYLIKTRGQQVTLSCSPISGHRSVSWYQQTPGQGLQFLFEYFSETQRNKGNFPGRFSGRQFSNSRSEMNVSTLELGDSALYLCASSLDSSWDTQYFGPGTRLTVL.

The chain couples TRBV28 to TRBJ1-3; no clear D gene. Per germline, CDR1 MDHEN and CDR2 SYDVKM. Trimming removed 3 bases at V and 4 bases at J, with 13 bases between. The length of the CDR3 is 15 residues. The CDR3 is CASSLVGHKGNTIYF. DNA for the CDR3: TGTGCCAGCAGTTTGGTCGGTCATAAAGGAAACACCATATATTTT.

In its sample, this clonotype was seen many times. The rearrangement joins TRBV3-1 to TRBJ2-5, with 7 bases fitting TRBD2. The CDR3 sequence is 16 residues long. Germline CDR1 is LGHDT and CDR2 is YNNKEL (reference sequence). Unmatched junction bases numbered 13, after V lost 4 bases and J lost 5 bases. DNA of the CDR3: TGTGCCAGCAGCCTTCCTTTGCTCGCGGGAGTTGAGACCCAGTACTTC. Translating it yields CASSLPLLAGVETQYF.

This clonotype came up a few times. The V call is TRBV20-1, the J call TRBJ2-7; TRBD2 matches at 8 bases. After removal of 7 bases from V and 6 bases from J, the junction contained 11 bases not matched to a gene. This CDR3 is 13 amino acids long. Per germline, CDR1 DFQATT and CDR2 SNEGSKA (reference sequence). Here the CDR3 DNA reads TGCAGTGTAACCACCGGGACTAGGCGCGAGCAGTACTTC. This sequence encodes CSVTTGTRREQYF.

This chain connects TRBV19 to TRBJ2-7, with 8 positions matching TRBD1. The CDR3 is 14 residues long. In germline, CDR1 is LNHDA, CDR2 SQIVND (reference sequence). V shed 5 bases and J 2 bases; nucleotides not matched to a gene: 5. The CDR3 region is CASSWTGNPYEQYF. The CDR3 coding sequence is TGTGCCAGTAGTTGGACAGGGAACCCCTACGAGCAGTACTTC. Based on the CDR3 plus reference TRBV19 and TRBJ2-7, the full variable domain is DGGITQSPKYLFRKEGQNVTLSCEQNLNHDAMYWYRQDPGQGLRLIYYSQIVNDFQKGDIAEGYSVSREKKESFPLTVTSAQKNPTAFYLCASSWTGNPYEQYFGPGTRLTVT.

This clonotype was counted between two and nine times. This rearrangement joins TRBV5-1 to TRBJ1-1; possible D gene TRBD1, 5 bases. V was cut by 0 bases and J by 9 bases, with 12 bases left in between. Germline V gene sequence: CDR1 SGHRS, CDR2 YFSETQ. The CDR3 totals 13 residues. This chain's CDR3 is CASSLGAGQQAFF. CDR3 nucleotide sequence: TGCGCCAGCAGCTTGGGGGCAGGGCAGCAAGCTTTCTTT.

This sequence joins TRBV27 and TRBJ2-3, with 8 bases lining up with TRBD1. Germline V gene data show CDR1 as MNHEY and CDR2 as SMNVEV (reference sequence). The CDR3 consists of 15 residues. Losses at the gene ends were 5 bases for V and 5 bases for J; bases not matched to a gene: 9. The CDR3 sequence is CASSLATGVKDTQYF. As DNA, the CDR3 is TGTGCCAGCAGTCTGGCGACAGGGGTAAAAGATACGCAGTATTTT.

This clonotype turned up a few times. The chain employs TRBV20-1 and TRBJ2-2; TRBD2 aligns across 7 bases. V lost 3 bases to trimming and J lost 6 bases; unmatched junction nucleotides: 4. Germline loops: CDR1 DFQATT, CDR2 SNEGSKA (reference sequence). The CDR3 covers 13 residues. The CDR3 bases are TGCAGTGCTAGGGGACGGGAGGCCGGGGAGCTGTTTTTT. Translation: CSARGREAGELFF.

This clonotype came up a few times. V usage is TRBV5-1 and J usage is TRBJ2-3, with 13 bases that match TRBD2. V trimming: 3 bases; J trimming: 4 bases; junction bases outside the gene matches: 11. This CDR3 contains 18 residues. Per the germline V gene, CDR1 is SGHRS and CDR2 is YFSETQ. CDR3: CASSSPGLAGRVADTQYF. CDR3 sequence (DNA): TGCGCCAGCAGCTCTCCGGGACTAGCGGGGAGGGTGGCAGATACGCAGTATTTT.

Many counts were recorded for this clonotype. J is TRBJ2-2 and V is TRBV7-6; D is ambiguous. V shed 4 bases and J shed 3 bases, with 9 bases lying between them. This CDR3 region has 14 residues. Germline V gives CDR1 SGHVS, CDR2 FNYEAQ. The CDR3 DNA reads TGTGCCAGCAGCTCCCGGACCTACACCGGGGAGCTGTTTTTT. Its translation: CASSSRTYTGELFF.

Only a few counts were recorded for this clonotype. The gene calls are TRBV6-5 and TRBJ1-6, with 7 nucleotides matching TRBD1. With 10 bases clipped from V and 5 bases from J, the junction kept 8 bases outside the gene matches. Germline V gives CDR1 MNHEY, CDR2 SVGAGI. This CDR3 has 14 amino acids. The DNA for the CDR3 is TGTGCCAACAGCCAGGGGGTTAATAATTCACCCCTCCACTTT. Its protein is CANSQGVNNSPLHF.

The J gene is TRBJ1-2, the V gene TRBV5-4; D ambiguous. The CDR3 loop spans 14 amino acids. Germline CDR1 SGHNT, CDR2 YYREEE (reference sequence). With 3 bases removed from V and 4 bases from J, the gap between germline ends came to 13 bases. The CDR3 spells CASSSPGRTYGYTF. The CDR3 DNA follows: TGTGCCAGCAGCTCCCCTGGACGGACCTATGGCTACACCTTC.

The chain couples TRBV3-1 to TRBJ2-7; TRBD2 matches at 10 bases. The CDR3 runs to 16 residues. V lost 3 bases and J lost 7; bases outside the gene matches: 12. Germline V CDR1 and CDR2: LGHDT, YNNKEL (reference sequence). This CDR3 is CASSQGSLAGVEEQYF. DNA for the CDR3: TGTGCCAGCAGCCAGGGGAGTCTAGCGGGAGTAGAGGAGCAGTACTTC.

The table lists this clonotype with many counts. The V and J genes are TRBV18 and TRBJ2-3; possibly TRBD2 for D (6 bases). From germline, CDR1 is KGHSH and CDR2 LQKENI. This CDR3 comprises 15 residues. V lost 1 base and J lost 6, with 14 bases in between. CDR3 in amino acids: CASSPRRGGADTQYF. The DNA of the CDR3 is TGTGCCAGCTCACCACGCCGCGGAGGGGCGGATACGCAGTATTTT.

The CDR3 DNA follows: TGTGCCAGCGACACTAGCGGGGGATATAAAGAGACCCAGTACTTC. Protein product: CASDTSGGYKETQYF. The chain is built from TRBV12-3 or TRBV12-4 and TRBJ2-5, with 11 nucleotides matching TRBD2. V lost 8 bases, J lost 3 bases, and 8 bases stayed unmatched. CDR3 length: 15 residues.